The rows below give T cell receptor beta chains drawn from one sample of a study of OX40 agonist ivuxolimab in advanced cancers. Here immunoSEQ multiplex PCR was the method, and the copy in TCRdb shows in-frame clones only, minus some. The sample carries 65,000 to 70,000 clones, roughly nine tenths recorded once. This material consisted of CD4+ or CD8+ T cells sorted from blood, taken in a trial of the OX40 agonist ivuxolimab. The receptors come from an adult with an advanced solid tumor such as melanoma, head and neck, liver or kidney cancer. Both conserved end residues are trimmed from each CDR3. Expanded clones are given a class, and other clones once, few, many or no size at all.

clone_size cdr3_length j_call v_call cdr3_aa
NA 12 TRBJ2-5 TRBV19 ASSRGEYQETQY
NA 12 TRBJ1-5 TRBV28 ASSFTGSNQPQH
NA 12 NA TRBV6-1 ASSDGTGTYEQY
NA 12 TRBJ2-7 TRBV11-3 ASSGDRGYREQY
NA 13 TRBJ2-3 TRBV9 ASSEAGGFYDTQY
NA 11 TRBJ1-2 TRBV7-3 ASSPGQGDGYT
once 10 TRBJ1-2 TRBV6-1 ASSGRQGGYT
NA 11 TRBJ2-3 TRBV30 AWRGIGTDTQY
few 13 TRBJ1-1 TRBV4-2 ASSQEIEGDGEAF
NA 12 TRBJ1-5 TRBV6-1 ASKTGQGSQPQH
NA 11 TRBJ1-1 TRBV19 ASAEEKNTEAF
NA 13 TRBJ2-5 TRBV5-1 ASSLLGQPQETQY
NA 11 TRBJ1-2 TRBV30 AWSLEARGSHT
NA 11 TRBJ2-4 TRBV5-1 ASSSQGRDIQY
NA 15 TRBJ2-1 TRBV19 ASSMRTSGMSYNEQF
NA 17 TRBJ2-2 TRBV9 ASSVLDWTSGGNTGELF